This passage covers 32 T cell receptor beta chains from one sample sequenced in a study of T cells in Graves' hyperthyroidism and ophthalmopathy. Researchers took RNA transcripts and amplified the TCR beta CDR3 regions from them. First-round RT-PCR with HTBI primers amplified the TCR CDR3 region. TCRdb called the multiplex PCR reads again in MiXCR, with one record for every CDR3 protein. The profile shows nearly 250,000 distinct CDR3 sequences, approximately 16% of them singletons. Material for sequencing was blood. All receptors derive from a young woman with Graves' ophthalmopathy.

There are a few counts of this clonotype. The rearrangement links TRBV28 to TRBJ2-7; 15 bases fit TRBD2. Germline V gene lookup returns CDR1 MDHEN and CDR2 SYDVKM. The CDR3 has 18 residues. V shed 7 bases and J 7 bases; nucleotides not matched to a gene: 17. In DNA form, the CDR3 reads TGTGCCAGCAACCCAACGGTGAGGACTAGCGGGGGGGCCTGGGAGCAGTACTTC. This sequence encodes CASNPTVRTSGGAWEQYF.

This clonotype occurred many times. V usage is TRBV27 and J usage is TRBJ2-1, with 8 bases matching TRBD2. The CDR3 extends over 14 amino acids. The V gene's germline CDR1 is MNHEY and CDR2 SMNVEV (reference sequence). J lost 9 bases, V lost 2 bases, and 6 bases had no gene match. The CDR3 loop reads CASSLASGSTEQFF. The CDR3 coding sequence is TGTGCCAGCAGTTTAGCCAGCGGGAGCACTGAGCAGTTCTTC.

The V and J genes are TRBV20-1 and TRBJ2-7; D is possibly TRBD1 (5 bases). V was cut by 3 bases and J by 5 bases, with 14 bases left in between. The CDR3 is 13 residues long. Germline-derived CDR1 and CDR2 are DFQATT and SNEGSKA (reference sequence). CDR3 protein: CSASPLAGNEQYF. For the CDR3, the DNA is TGCAGTGCTAGCCCATTGGCAGGGAACGAGCAGTACTTC.

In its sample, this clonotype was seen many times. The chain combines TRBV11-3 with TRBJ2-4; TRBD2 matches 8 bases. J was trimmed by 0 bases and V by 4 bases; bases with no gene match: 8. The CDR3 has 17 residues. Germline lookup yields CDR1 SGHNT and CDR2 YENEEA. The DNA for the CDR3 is TGTGCCAGCAGCTACTTTGCGGGGGGCCTAGCCAAAAACATTCAGTACTTC. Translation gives CASSYFAGGLAKNIQYF.

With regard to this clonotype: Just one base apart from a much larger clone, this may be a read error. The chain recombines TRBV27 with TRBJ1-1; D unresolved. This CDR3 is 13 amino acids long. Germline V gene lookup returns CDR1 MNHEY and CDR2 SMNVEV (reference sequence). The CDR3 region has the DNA TGTGCCGGCAGTTTTTCATGGGACACTGAAGCTTTCTTT. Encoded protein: CAGSFSWDTEAFF.

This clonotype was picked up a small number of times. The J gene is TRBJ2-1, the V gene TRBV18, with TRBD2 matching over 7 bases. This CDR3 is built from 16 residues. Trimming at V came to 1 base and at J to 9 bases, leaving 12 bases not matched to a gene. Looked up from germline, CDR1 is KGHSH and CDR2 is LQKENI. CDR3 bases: TGTGCCAGCTCACCACGTAGCCTACGGGAGGCGGTTGAGCAGTTCTTC. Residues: CASSPRSLREAVEQFF.

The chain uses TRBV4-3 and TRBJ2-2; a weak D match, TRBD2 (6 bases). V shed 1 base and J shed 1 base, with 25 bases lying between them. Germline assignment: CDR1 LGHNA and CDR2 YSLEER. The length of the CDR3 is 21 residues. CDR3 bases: TGCGCCAGCAGCCAAGCGGTCGGTGGGGCGGGACGAATTCTGAACACCGGGGAGCTGTTTTTT. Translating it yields CASSQAVGGAGRILNTGELFF.

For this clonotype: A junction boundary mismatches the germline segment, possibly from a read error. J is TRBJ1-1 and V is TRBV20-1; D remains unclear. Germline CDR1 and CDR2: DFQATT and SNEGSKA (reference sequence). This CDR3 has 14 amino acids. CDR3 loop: CSARGAQKNTEALF. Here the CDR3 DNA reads TGCAGTGCTAGAGGAGCACAAAAGAACACTGAAGCTCTCTTT.

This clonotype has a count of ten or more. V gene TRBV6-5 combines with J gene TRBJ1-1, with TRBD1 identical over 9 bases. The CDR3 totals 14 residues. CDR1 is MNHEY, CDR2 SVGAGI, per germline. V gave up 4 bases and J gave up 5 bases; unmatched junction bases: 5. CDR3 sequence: CASSWTGDRTEAFF. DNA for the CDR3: TGTGCCAGCAGTTGGACAGGGGATAGGACTGAAGCTTTCTTT.

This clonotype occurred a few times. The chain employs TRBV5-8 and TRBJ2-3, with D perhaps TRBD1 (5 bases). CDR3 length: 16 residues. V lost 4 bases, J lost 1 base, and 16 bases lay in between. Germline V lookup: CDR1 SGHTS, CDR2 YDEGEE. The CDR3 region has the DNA TGTGCCAGCAGCCAAGATACCAAGACAGGCACAGATACGCAGTATTTT. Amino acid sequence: CASSQDTKTGTDTQYF.

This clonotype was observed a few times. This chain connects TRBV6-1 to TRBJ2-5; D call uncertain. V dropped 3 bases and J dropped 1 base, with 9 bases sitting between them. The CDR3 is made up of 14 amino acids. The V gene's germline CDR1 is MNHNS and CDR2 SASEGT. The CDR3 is CASSDDSGQETQYF. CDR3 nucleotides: TGTGCCAGCAGTGACGATTCGGGCCAAGAGACCCAGTACTTC.

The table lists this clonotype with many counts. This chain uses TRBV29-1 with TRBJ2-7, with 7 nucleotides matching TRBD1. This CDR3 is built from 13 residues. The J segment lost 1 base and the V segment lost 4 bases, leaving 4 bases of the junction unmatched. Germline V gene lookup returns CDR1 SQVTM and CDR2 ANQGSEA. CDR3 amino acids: CSVATGLSYEQYF. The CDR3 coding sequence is TGCAGCGTTGCGACAGGGCTGTCCTACGAGCAGTACTTC.

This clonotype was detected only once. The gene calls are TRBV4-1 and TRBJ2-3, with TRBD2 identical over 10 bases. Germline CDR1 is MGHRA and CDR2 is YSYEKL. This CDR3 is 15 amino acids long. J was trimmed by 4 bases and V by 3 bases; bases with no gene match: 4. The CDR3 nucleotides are TGCGCCAGCAGCCAGCTAGCGGGAGTACCAGATACGCAGTATTTT. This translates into CASSQLAGVPDTQYF.

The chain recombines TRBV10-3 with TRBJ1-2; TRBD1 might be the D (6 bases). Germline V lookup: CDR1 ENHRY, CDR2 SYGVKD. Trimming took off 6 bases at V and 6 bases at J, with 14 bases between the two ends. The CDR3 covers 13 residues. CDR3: CAIRRRGQDGYTF. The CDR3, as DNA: TGTGCCATCAGAAGACGGGGACAAGATGGCTACACCTTC.

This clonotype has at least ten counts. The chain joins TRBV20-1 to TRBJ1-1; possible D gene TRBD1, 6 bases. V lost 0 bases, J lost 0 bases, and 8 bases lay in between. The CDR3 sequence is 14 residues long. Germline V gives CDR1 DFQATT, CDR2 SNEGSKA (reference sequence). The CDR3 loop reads CSAREGGMNTEAFF. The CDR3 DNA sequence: TGCAGTGCTAGAGAAGGGGGTATGAACACTGAAGCTTTCTTT.

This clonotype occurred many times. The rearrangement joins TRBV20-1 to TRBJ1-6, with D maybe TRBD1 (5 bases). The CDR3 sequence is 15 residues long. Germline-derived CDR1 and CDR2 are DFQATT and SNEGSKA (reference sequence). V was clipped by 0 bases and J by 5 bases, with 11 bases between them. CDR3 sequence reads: CSARDPDRHNSPLHF. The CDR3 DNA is TGCAGTGCTAGAGATCCCGACAGACATAATTCACCCCTCCACTTT.

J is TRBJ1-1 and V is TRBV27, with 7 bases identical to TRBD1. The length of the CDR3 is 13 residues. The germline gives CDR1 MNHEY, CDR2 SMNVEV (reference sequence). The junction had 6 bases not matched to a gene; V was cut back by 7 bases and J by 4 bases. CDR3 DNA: TGTGCCAGCAAAGTCTCAGGGGGCACTGAAGCTTTCTTT. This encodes CASKVSGGTEAFF.

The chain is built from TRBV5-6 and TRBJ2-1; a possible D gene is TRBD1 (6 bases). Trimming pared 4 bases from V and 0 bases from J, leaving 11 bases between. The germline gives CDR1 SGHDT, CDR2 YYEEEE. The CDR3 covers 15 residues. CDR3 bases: TGTGCCAGCAGCGAACAGGGTCCCTCCTACAATGAGCAGTTCTTC. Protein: CASSEQGPSYNEQFF.

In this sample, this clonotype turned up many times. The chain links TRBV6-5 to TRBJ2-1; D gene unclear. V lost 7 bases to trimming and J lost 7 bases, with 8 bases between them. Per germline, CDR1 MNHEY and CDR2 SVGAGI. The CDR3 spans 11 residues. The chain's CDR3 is CASTLLNEQFF. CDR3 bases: TGTGCCAGCACGTTACTTAATGAGCAGTTCTTC.

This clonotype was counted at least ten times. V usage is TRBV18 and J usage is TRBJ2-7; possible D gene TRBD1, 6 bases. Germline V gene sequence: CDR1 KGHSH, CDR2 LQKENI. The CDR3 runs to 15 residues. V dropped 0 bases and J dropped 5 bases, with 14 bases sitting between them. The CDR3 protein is CASSPPSQGFNEQYF. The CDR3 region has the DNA TGTGCCAGCTCACCACCTTCCCAGGGGTTTAACGAGCAGTACTTC.

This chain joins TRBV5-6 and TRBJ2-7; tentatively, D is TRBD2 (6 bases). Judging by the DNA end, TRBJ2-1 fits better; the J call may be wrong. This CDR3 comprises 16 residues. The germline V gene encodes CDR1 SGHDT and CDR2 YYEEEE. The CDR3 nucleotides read TGTGCCAGCAGCTTGTATTTGGAGGGGAACCCCTACGAGCAGTTCTTC. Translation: CASSLYLEGNPYEQFF.

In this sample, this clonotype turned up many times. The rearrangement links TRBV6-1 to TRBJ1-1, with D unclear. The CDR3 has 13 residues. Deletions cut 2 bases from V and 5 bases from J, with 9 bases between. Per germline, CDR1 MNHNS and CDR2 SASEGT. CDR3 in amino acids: CASSEFTLTEAFF. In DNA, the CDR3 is TGTGCCAGCAGTGAATTCACATTAACTGAAGCTTTCTTT.

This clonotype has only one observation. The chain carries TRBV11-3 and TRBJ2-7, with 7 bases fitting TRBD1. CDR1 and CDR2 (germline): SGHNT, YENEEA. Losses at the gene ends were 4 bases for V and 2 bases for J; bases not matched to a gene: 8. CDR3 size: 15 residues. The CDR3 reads CASSSRDSPPYEQYF. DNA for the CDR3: TGTGCCAGCAGCTCTCGGGACAGTCCACCCTACGAGCAGTACTTC.

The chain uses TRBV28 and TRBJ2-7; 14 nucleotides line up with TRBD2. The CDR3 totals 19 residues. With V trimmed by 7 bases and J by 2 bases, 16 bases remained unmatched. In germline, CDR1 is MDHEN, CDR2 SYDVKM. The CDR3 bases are TGTGCCAGCAACCCAACGGTGAGGACTAGCGGGGGGTTGGCCTACGAGCAGTACTTC. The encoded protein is CASNPTVRTSGGLAYEQYF.

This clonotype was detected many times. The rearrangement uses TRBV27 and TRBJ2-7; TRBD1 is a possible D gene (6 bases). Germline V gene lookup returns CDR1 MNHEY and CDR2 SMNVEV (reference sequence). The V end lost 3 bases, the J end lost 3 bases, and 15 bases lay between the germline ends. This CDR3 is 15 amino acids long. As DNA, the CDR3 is TGTGCCAGCAGTTTGGGCCCCCCGGGACACTACGAGCAGTACTTC. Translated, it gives CASSLGPPGHYEQYF.

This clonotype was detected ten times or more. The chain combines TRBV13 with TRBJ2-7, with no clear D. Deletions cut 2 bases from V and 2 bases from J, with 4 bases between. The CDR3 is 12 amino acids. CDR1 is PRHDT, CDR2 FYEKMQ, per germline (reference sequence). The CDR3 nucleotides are TGTGCCAGCAGCTTAAGGGCCTACGAGCAGTACTTC. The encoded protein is CASSLRAYEQYF.

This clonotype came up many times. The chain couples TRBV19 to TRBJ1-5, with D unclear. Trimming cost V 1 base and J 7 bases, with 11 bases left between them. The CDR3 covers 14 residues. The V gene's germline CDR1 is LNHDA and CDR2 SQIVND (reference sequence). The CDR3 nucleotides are TGTGCCAGTAGTATAGGGCGAGGTGGACAGCCCCAGCATTTT. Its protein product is CASSIGRGGQPQHF.

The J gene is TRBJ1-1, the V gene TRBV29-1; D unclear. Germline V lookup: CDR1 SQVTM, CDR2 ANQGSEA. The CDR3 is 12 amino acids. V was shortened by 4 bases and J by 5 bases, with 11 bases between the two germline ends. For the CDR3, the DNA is TGCAGCGTTGGGGATGTAGGGACTGAAGCTTTCTTT. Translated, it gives CSVGDVGTEAFF.

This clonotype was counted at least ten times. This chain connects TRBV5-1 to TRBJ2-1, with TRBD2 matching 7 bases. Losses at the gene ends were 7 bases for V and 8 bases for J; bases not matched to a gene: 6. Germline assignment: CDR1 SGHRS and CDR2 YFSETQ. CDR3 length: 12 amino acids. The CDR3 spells CASSTRGDEQFF. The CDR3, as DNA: TGCGCCAGCTCTACCCGGGGGGATGAGCAGTTCTTC.

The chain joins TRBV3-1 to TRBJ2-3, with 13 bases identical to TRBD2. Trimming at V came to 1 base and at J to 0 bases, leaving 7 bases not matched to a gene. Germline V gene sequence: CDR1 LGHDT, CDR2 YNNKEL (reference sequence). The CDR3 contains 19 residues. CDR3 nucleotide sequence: TGTGCCAGCAGCCAAGTTGGACTAGCGGGAGTAACTAGCACAGATACGCAGTATTTT. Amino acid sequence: CASSQVGLAGVTSTDTQYF.

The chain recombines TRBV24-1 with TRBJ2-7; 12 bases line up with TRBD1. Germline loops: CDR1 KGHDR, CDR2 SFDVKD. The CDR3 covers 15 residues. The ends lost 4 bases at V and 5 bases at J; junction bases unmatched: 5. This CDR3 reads CATSEGQGARDEQYF. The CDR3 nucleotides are TGTGCCACCAGTGAGGGACAGGGGGCGCGGGACGAGCAGTACTTC.

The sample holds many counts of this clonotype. The CDR3 spells CASSLGLAGPGELFF. The CDR3 DNA sequence: TGTGCCAGCAGCTTGGGACTAGCGGGACCCGGGGAGCTGTTTTTT. The genes are TRBV7-3 and TRBJ2-2; 13 bases are a match to TRBD2. Germline assignment: CDR1 SGHTA and CDR2 FQGTGA. Trimming removed 3 bases from V and 6 bases from J; junction bases left unmatched: 1. This CDR3 is built from 15 residues.